This TCR beta chain was observed in a study of CD8+CD57+ T cells in acquired aplastic anemia. Study-level background: Sorted CD4+ plus CD8+ cells gave DNA averaging roughly 3 ug. The study's findings and limits: In common between the patients and the controls were twenty-nine CD8+ CDR3 sequences.

This clonotype was recorded many times. Its specificity is unknown. Patients sequenced had flow cytometry evidence of CD8+CD57+ cell expansion. In all patients, the disease was severe acquired aplastic anemia. Patients were untreated when blood was sampled. Genomic DNA, serving as template, underwent TCR beta VDJ and CDR3 profiling. TCRdb called the reads again in MiXCR, with one record for every CDR3 protein. The sample lists some 120,000 distinct CDR3 sequences, approximately 41% occurring once. The CDR3 length is 15 residues. The germline V gene encodes CDR1 LNHDA and CDR2 SQIVND (reference sequence). With V trimmed by 5 bases and J by 9 bases, 9 bases remained unmatched.

The specimen was sorted CD4+, CD8+, or CD8+CD57+ T cells (not recorded which) from PBMCs. The rearrangement joins TRBV19 to TRBJ2-1; 11 positions match TRBD2. This clonotype originated in a human donor with aplastic anemia. The CDR3 sequence is CASSGTSGGVGEQFF. CDR3 coding DNA: TGTGCCAGTAGTGGAACTAGCGGGGGAGTGGGTGAGCAGTTCTTC.